This is a list of T cell receptor beta chains from one sample in a study of regulatory T cells in long-lasting Graves disease. MiXCR, run by TCRdb on the multiplex PCR reads, gives a single entry per CDR3 protein. Among around 400,000 distinct CDR3 sequences, roughly a quarter were seen once, and the ten largest hold about a quarter. The sequences come from peripheral blood mononuclear cells (PBMCs), collected when the disease was refractory, from a patient treated with antithyroid drugs. The receptors derive from a female donor with Graves disease. CDR3s include the opening cysteine and the closing phenylalanine or tryptophan. The D gene is left open where the match is weak. Where a row states a size, it is once, few, many or the class of an expanded clone; other rows omit it.

abundance: few
v_gene: TRBV3-1
j_gene: TRBJ2-5
d_gene: TRBD2
CDR3aa: CASSQGVAGVQETQYF
CDR3nt: TGTGCCAGCAGCCAAGGGGTAGCGGGGGTACAAGAGACCCAGTACTTC

abundance: few
v_gene: TRBV20-1
j_gene: TRBJ2-7
d_gene: TRBD2
CDR3aa: CSARSGNSGSYEQYF
CDR3nt: TGCAGTGCTAGGAGCGGAAATAGCGGGAGCTACGAGCAGTACTTC

abundance: NA
v_gene: TRBV6-1
j_gene: TRBJ2-2
d_gene: NA
CDR3aa: CASSDKPDAGELFF
CDR3nt: TGTGCCAGCAGTGACAAACCGGACGCCGGGGAGCTGTTTTTT

abundance: many
v_gene: TRBV2
j_gene: TRBJ1-2
d_gene: TRBD1
CDR3aa: CASKRGQGSGYTF
CDR3nt: TGTGCCAGCAAACGGGGACAGGGGTCTGGCTACACCTTC

abundance: many
v_gene: TRBV6-1
j_gene: TRBJ1-4
d_gene: TRBD1
CDR3aa: CASSGTGTGSEKLFF
CDR3nt: TGTGCCAGCAGTGGAACCGGGACAGGGAGTGAAAAACTGTTTTTT

abundance: NA
v_gene: TRBV7-9
j_gene: TRBJ1-1
d_gene: NA
CDR3aa: CASSRRGGGEAFF
CDR3nt: TGTGCCAGCAGCCGCAGGGGCGGAGGTGAAGCTTTCTTT

abundance: NA
v_gene: TRBV6-5
j_gene: TRBJ2-2
d_gene: TRBD2
CDR3aa: CASSLISGRGNTGELFF
CDR3nt: TGTGCCAGCAGTTTAATTAGCGGGAGGGGGAACACCGGGGAGCTGTTTTTT

abundance: once
v_gene: TRBV6-1
j_gene: TRBJ2-1
d_gene: TRBD2
CDR3aa: CASSEGAGVTGNEQFF
CDR3nt: TGTGCCAGCAGTGAGGGAGCGGGAGTCACAGGAAATGAGCAGTTCTTC

abundance: few
v_gene: TRBV19
j_gene: TRBJ1-2
d_gene: NA
CDR3aa: CASSGDGGYYGYTF
CDR3nt: TGTGCCAGTAGTGGGGATGGGGGCTACTATGGCTACACCTTC

abundance: few
v_gene: TRBV7-9
j_gene: TRBJ1-2
d_gene: TRBD1
CDR3aa: CASSPGQGLSRANYGYTF
CDR3nt: TGTGCCAGCAGCCCGGGACAGGGGCTCAGTCGCGCTAACTATGGCTACACCTTC

abundance: once
v_gene: TRBV19
j_gene: TRBJ2-2
d_gene: TRBD1
CDR3aa: CASNRANRGPYTGELFF
CDR3nt: TGTGCCAGTAACCGGGCAAACAGGGGGCCGTACACCGGGGAGCTGTTTTTT

abundance: NA
v_gene: TRBV4-2
j_gene: TRBJ1-4
d_gene: NA
CDR3aa: CASSQEGQDNEKLFF
CDR3nt: TGTGCCAGCAGCCAAGAAGGACAAGATAATGAAAAACTGTTTTTT

abundance: few
v_gene: TRBV18
j_gene: TRBJ2-7
d_gene: TRBD2
CDR3aa: CASSPGTGTSVHSYEQYF
CDR3nt: TGTGCCAGCTCACCAGGGACCGGGACTAGCGTACACTCCTACGAGCAGTACTTC

abundance: many
v_gene: TRBV28
j_gene: TRBJ2-6
d_gene: NA
CDR3aa: CASRWLRQAGANVLTF
CDR3nt: TGTGCCAGTAGATGGCTTCGACAGGCTGGGGCCAACGTCCTGACTTTC

abundance: many
v_gene: TRBV6-1
j_gene: TRBJ1-1
d_gene: NA
CDR3aa: CATWIGGVRTEAFF
CDR3nt: TGTGCCACCTGGATAGGGGGTGTGCGCACTGAAGCTTTCTTT

abundance: NA
v_gene: TRBV20-1
j_gene: TRBJ2-5
d_gene: NA
CDR3aa: CSARGGVAQETQYF
CDR3nt: TGCAGTGCTAGAGGCGGGGTTGCTCAAGAGACCCAGTACTTC

abundance: NA
v_gene: TRBV7-2
j_gene: TRBJ2-5
d_gene: TRBD1
CDR3aa: CASSLVGQGVQETQYF
CDR3nt: TGTGCCAGCAGCTTAGTGGGACAGGGGGTCCAAGAGACCCAGTACTTC

abundance: many
v_gene: TRBV11-2
j_gene: TRBJ1-1
d_gene: NA
CDR3aa: CASSLKVNTEAFF
CDR3nt: TGTGCCAGCAGCTTAAAGGTGAACACTGAAGCTTTCTTT

abundance: NA
v_gene: TRBV5-6
j_gene: TRBJ1-6
d_gene: NA
CDR3aa: CASNRFRDTWGTSPLHF
CDR3nt: TGTGCCAGCAACCGATTCCGGGACACCTGGGGAACTTCACCCCTCCACTTT

abundance: many
v_gene: TRBV20-1
j_gene: TRBJ1-2
d_gene: NA
CDR3aa: CSARASGCYTF
CDR3nt: TGCAGTGCTAGAGCTTCGGGATGCTACACCTTC

abundance: many
v_gene: TRBV24-1
j_gene: TRBJ2-5
d_gene: NA
CDR3aa: CATSDLEETQYF
CDR3nt: TGTGCCACCAGTGATTTGGAAGAGACCCAGTACTTC

abundance: many
v_gene: TRBV6-2/TRBV6-3
j_gene: TRBJ1-4
d_gene: NA
CDR3aa: CASSSLRTLVATNEKLFF
CDR3nt: TGTGCCAGCAGTTCACTAAGGACCCTAGTTGCAACTAATGAAAAACTGTTTTTT

abundance: many
v_gene: TRBV28
j_gene: TRBJ2-7
d_gene: TRBD2
CDR3aa: CASSLGAGGFHEQYF
CDR3nt: TGTGCCAGCAGTTTGGGGGCGGGAGGGTTCCACGAGCAGTACTTC

abundance: NA
v_gene: TRBV19
j_gene: TRBJ2-4
d_gene: NA
CDR3aa: CASSLGNPGAKNIQYF
CDR3nt: TGTGCCAGTAGTCTGGGTAACCCGGGAGCCAAAAACATTCAGTACTTC

abundance: many
v_gene: TRBV3-1
j_gene: TRBJ1-1
d_gene: NA
CDR3aa: CASSQSRVNTEAFF
CDR3nt: TGTGCCAGCAGCCAGAGCAGGGTGAACACTGAAGCTTTCTTT

abundance: NA
v_gene: TRBV20-1
j_gene: TRBJ2-7
d_gene: TRBD2
CDR3aa: CSAPGLADYEQYF
CDR3nt: TGCAGCGCCCCTGGGCTAGCGGACTACGAGCAGTACTTC

abundance: few
v_gene: TRBV7-9
j_gene: TRBJ2-7
d_gene: NA
CDR3aa: CASSHGPPSFYEQYF
CDR3nt: TGTGCCAGCAGCCACGGACCGCCTAGTTTCTACGAGCAGTACTTC

abundance: NA
v_gene: TRBV5-1
j_gene: TRBJ2-6
d_gene: TRBD1
CDR3aa: CASSLGDRGRAGANVLTF
CDR3nt: TGCGCCAGCAGCTTGGGGGACAGGGGGCGCGCTGGGGCCAACGTCCTGACTTTC

abundance: NA
v_gene: TRBV12-5
j_gene: TRBJ1-1
d_gene: NA
CDR3aa: CASGSNFPGTEAFF
CDR3nt: TGTGCTAGTGGTTCGAACTTCCCGGGCACTGAAGCTTTCTTT

abundance: few
v_gene: TRBV5-1
j_gene: TRBJ1-1
d_gene: NA
CDR3aa: CASSSRTATMNTEAFF
CDR3nt: TGCGCCAGCAGCTCCAGGACGGCAACCATGAACACTGAAGCTTTCTTT

abundance: NA
v_gene: TRBV5-1
j_gene: TRBJ1-5
d_gene: TRBD1
CDR3aa: CASSSGTGSDQPQHF
CDR3nt: TGCGCCAGCAGCTCCGGGACAGGGAGTGATCAGCCCCAGCATTTT

abundance: NA
v_gene: TRBV5-4
j_gene: TRBJ2-7
d_gene: NA
CDR3aa: CASSLLGAGIYEQYF
CDR3nt: TGTGCCAGCAGCTTGCTGGGGGCAGGGATCTACGAGCAGTACTTC

abundance: NA
v_gene: TRBV28
j_gene: TRBJ2-3
d_gene: NA
CDR3aa: CASSFGTGPDTQYF
CDR3nt: TGTGCCAGCAGTTTCGGAACAGGTCCAGATACGCAGTATTTT

abundance: NA
v_gene: TRBV20-1
j_gene: TRBJ2-7
d_gene: NA
CDR3aa: CSARDGTGQYF
CDR3nt: TGCAGTGCTAGAGACGGGACCGGGCAGTACTTC

abundance: many
v_gene: TRBV6-1
j_gene: TRBJ2-5
d_gene: NA
CDR3aa: CASRNIGGKETQYF
CDR3nt: TGTGCCAGCCGAAACATTGGCGGGAAAGAGACCCAGTACTTC

abundance: many
v_gene: TRBV14
j_gene: TRBJ2-7
d_gene: TRBD2
CDR3aa: CASSPWTSGSYEQYF
CDR3nt: TGTGCCAGCAGCCCATGGACTAGCGGATCCTACGAGCAGTACTTC

abundance: few
v_gene: TRBV6-1
j_gene: TRBJ2-2
d_gene: NA
CDR3aa: CASTAAAGELFF
CDR3nt: TGTGCCAGCACCGCAGCGGCCGGGGAGCTGTTTTTT

abundance: few
v_gene: TRBV12-3/TRBV12-4
j_gene: TRBJ2-7
d_gene: TRBD2
CDR3aa: CASRTEGAGGSYEQYF
CDR3nt: TGTGCCAGCAGGACCGAGGGAGCGGGAGGTTCCTACGAGCAGTACTTC

abundance: NA
v_gene: TRBV19
j_gene: TRBJ2-7
d_gene: NA
CDR3aa: CASSRPGNYEQYF
CDR3nt: TGTGCCAGTAGTCGCCCGGGTAACTACGAGCAGTACTTC

abundance: many
v_gene: TRBV28
j_gene: TRBJ2-7
d_gene: TRBD2
CDR3aa: CASRAGLAGELVLYEQYF
CDR3nt: TGTGCCAGCAGGGCCGGACTAGCGGGGGAGCTGGTCCTCTACGAGCAGTACTTC